This T cell receptor beta chain originates from a study of shared clonotypes between healthy human individuals. Terminally differentiated effector memory CD45RA+ cells were left out of the naive CD8 fraction, which was CD45RO-negative and positively selected for CCR7. A word on this clone: Its target is unknown.

The CDR3 length is 14 residues. The germline V gene has CDR1 SQVTM and CDR2 ANQGSEA. Trimming took 6 bases from V and 3 from J, leaving 15 bases between them. The data were produced by immunoSEQ multiplex PCR, yet TCRdb's version contains in-frame clones alone and is incomplete. The repertoire holds millions of clones, with approximately 94% as singletons. Points from the study as a whole: The study found approximately 5% of naive CD4 clonotypes shared across a few donors.

The sequencing input was naive CD8+ T cells from PBMCs. The chain links TRBV29-1 to TRBJ2-1, with D perhaps TRBD2 (6 bases). The sequence was obtained from a man between 18 and 29 years old in good health. Some clones in this sample may be carry-over from other donors' samples. The DNA for the CDR3 is TGCAGCGTCGTATTGGGGGGTAACTACAATGAGCAGTTCTTC. It yields the protein CSVVLGGNYNEQFF.